These 31 T cell receptor beta chains share one sample of origin, sequenced in a study of T cell responses to AZD1222 COVID-19 vaccine. TCRdb's table, derived via immunoSEQ multiplex PCR, lists solely in-frame clones and lacks some. The table includes more than 80,000 clones, almost 90% detected once. The sequencing used peripheral blood, collected on day 0 of MenACWY control vaccination. Every receptor here comes from an adult in good health.

The chain employs TRBV3-1 (or the pseudogene TRBV3-2) and TRBJ1-6; 8 bases are a match to TRBD1. Per the germline V gene, CDR1 is LGHDT and CDR2 is YNNKEL (reference sequence). V lost 4 bases and J lost 10; bases outside the gene matches: 3. The CDR3 loop spans 13 amino acids. The CDR3 loop reads CASSRTGWSPLHF. The DNA of the CDR3 is TGTGCCAGCAGCCGGACAGGGTGGTCACCCCTCCACTTT.

The chain employs TRBV5-6 and TRBJ2-2; D is perhaps TRBD1 or TRBD2 (5 bases each). In germline, CDR1 is SGHDT, CDR2 YYEEEE. V lost 5 bases, J lost 4 bases, and 15 bases lay in between. The length of the CDR3 is 15 residues. The CDR3 region has the DNA TGTGCCAGCAGACAGGTTCCAGGGAGCACCGGGGAGCTGTTTTTT. This encodes CASRQVPGSTGELFF.

This clone was counted only a few times. The chain links TRBV4-3 to TRBJ1-1; possibly TRBD1 for D (5 bases). V was pared by 4 bases and J by 4 bases, with 13 bases between. Germline V gene lookup returns CDR1 LGHNA and CDR2 YSLEER. This CDR3 is built from 14 residues. The CDR3 sequence: CASSLQGGLTEAFF. CDR3 sequence (DNA): TGCGCCAGCAGCCTGCAGGGTGGCCTCACTGAAGCTTTCTTT.

This sequence joins TRBV6-5 and TRBJ2-7; 10 positions match TRBD2. The junction had 5 bases not matched to a gene; V was cut back by 5 bases and J by 1 base. CDR3 length: 15 amino acids. CDR1 MNHEY and CDR2 SVGAGI come from the germline V gene. The CDR3 reads CASSPSGGSSYEQYF. CDR3 bases: TGTGCCAGCAGTCCTAGCGGGGGTTCTTCCTACGAGCAGTACTTC.

The V and J genes are TRBV10-3 and TRBJ1-4, with D maybe TRBD1 (6 bases). This CDR3 has 14 residues. V lost 10 bases to trimming and J lost 4 bases, with 16 bases between them. Germline CDR1 ENHRY, CDR2 SYGVKD. CDR3 residues: CATGETGGNEKLFF. The DNA for the CDR3 is TGTGCCACAGGGGAAACAGGAGGTAATGAAAAACTGTTTTTT.

CDR3 loop: CASSLSGAKVNYGYTF. The CDR3, as DNA: TGTGCCAGCAGCCTCAGTGGGGCTAAAGTTAACTATGGCTACACCTTC. This rearrangement joins TRBV13 to TRBJ1-2; D is possibly TRBD1 (5 bases). Germline V gene data show CDR1 as PRHDT and CDR2 as FYEKMQ (reference sequence). V was clipped by 5 bases and J by 1 base, with 17 bases between them. This CDR3 is 16 amino acids long.

This clone was picked up a small number of times. The CDR3: CSAKKGGSEKLFF. The CDR3 DNA is TGCAGCGCCAAAAAAGGGGGATCCGAAAAACTGTTTTTT. The chain recombines TRBV29-1 with TRBJ1-4, with D possibly TRBD1 on 6 matching bases. CDR1 and CDR2 (germline): SQVTM, ANQGSEA. With 7 bases removed from V and 8 bases from J, the gap between germline ends came to 17 bases. This CDR3 has 13 residues.

J is TRBJ1-2 and V is TRBV11-2; 9 bases are shared with TRBD1. Germline V gene sequence: CDR1 SGHAT, CDR2 FQNNGV. This CDR3 has 15 residues. V shed 1 base and J 4 bases; nucleotides not matched to a gene: 4. CDR3 loop: CASSLGTGASYGYTF. The CDR3 DNA reads as TGTGCCAGCAGCTTAGGGACAGGGGCCAGCTATGGCTACACCTTC. Full variable domain (remainder filled in from reference TRBV11-2 and TRBJ1-2): EAGVAQSPRYKIIEKRQSVAFWCNPISGHATLYWYQQILGQGPKLLIQFQNNGVVDDSQLPKDRFSAERLKGVDSTLKIQPAKLEDSAVYLCASSLGTGASYGYTFGSGTRLTVV.

This rearrangement joins TRBV21-1 to TRBJ1-1. TRBV21-1 is designated a pseudogene. The CDR3 runs to 17 residues. The CDR3 protein is CASSKCRRGDSRSEAFF. The CDR3 coding sequence is TGTGCCAGCAGCAAATGCCGTCGGGGCGACTCTCGTTCTGAAGCTTTCTTT.

The chain's CDR3 is CASSDSGSRNEKLFF. DNA of the CDR3: TGTGCCAGCAGTGATTCGGGGAGCCGGAATGAAAAACTGTTTTTT. V and J are TRBV6-1 and TRBJ1-4; no clear D gene. Trimming stripped 3 bases from V and 5 bases from J, with 13 bases between. Germline-derived CDR1 and CDR2 are MNHNS and SASEGT. CDR3 length: 15 amino acids.

The CDR3 sequence is CSATGTDTQYF. DNA for the CDR3: TGCAGTGCTACAGGGACAGATACGCAGTATTTT. V gene TRBV20-1 combines with J gene TRBJ2-3, with D possibly TRBD1 on 5 matching bases. CDR1 is DFQATT, CDR2 SNEGSKA, per germline (reference sequence). This CDR3 comprises 11 residues. V lost 4 bases to trimming and J lost 3 bases, with 5 bases between them.

The chain uses TRBV29-1 and TRBJ1-4, with TRBD1 as a possible D gene (6 bases). The V and J ends lost 5 bases and 7 bases respectively, with 11 bases between them. CDR3 length: 12 residues. Germline V gene data show CDR1 as SQVTM and CDR2 as ANQGSEA. The CDR3 DNA follows: TGCAGCGTTCGTGAGACAGGTGAAAAACTGTTTTTT. Its protein product is CSVRETGEKLFF.

The chain joins TRBV11-2 to TRBJ2-7; weak D call: TRBD2 (6 bases). The CDR3 extends over 15 amino acids. Germline V gene lookup returns CDR1 SGHAT and CDR2 FQNNGV. The V end was cut by 2 bases, the J end by 4 bases, with 15 bases between. DNA for the CDR3: TGTGCCAGCAGCTTATATGGGGGGAGCGAGTACGAGCAGTACTTC. This codes for CASSLYGGSEYEQYF.

This chain connects TRBV28 to TRBJ2-1; 8 bases match TRBD1. Germline V gives CDR1 MDHEN, CDR2 SYDVKM. The CDR3 loop spans 13 amino acids. V shed 8 bases, J shed 9 bases, and the junction held 9 bases outside the gene matches. In DNA form, the CDR3 reads TGTGCCAGCTCAACAGGGGGGCTGGGTGAGCAGTTCTTC. It codes for CASSTGGLGEQFF. Filled out from reference TRBV28 and TRBJ2-1, the complete variable domain reads DVKVTQSSRYLVKRTGEKVFLECVQDMDHENMFWYRQDPGLGLRLIYFSYDVKMKEKGDIPEGYSVSREKKERFSLILESASTNQTSMYLCASSTGGLGEQFFGPGTRLTVL.

The V call is TRBV13, the J call TRBJ1-6, with no clear D. The V end lost 0 bases, the J end lost 0 bases, and 6 bases lay between the germline ends. CDR3 length: 16 amino acids. Germline V gene lookup returns CDR1 PRHDT and CDR2 FYEKMQ (reference sequence). Here the CDR3 reads CASSLGLRSYNSPLHF. The CDR3 nucleotides read TGTGCCAGCAGCTTAGGTCTGCGCTCCTATAATTCACCCCTCCACTTT.

In this sample, this clone turned up a few times. This specimen includes other DNA sequences encoding the same CDR3. This chain uses TRBV13 with TRBJ2-2; D is unclear. The germline V gene encodes CDR1 PRHDT and CDR2 FYEKMQ (reference sequence). The V end lost 3 bases, the J end lost 5 bases, and 1 base lay between the germline ends. CDR3 length: 11 residues. In DNA, the CDR3 is TGTGCCAGCAGCTTTACCGGGGAGCTGTTTTTT. Its protein product is CASSFTGELFF.

This clone was picked up a small number of times. The V call is TRBV9, the J call TRBJ2-3; D not resolved. This CDR3 contains 15 residues. Germline CDR1 and CDR2: SGDLS and YYNGEE. V was trimmed by 0 bases and J by 0 bases, leaving 8 bases between them. CDR3 amino acids: CASSVEGSSTDTQYF. In nucleotides, the CDR3 is TGTGCCAGCAGCGTAGAGGGTTCTAGCACAGATACGCAGTATTTT.

The chain recombines TRBV18 with TRBJ1-3; tentatively, D is TRBD1 (6 bases). The V end was cut by 0 bases, the J end by 2 bases, with 11 bases between. From germline, CDR1 is KGHSH and CDR2 LQKENI. The CDR3 covers 16 residues. The CDR3 DNA is TGTGCCAGCTCACCACCCGACAGGAGGGCTGGAAACACCATATATTTT. Protein product: CASSPPDRRAGNTIYF.

The V gene is TRBV10-3, the J gene TRBJ1-4; D not certain. The V gene lost 6 bases and the J gene lost 6 bases, with 11 bases spanning the gap. CDR1 and CDR2 (germline): ENHRY, SYGVKD. This CDR3 is built from 13 residues. The CDR3 DNA reads TGTGCCATCAGGGGGAATAGCGATGAAAAACTGTTTTTT. As protein: CAIRGNSDEKLFF.

This clone was recorded a few times. The rearrangement joins TRBV7-9 to TRBJ2-3; no clear D. Germline CDR1 and CDR2: SEHNR and FQNEAQ (reference sequence). The length of the CDR3 is 15 residues. The ends were cut back, 3 bases at V and 0 bases at J, with 10 bases in the middle. In DNA, the CDR3 is TGTGCCAGCAGCTTTGACACTATGAGCACAGATACGCAGTATTTT. This translates into CASSFDTMSTDTQYF. Based on the CDR3 plus reference TRBV7-9 and TRBJ2-3, the full variable domain is DTGVSQNPRHKITKRGQNVTFRCDPISEHNRLYWYRQTLGQGPEFLTYFQNEAQLEKSRLLSDRFSAERPKGSFSTLEIQRTEQGDSAMYLCASSFDTMSTDTQYFGPGTRLTVL.

The chain carries TRBV28 and TRBJ2-7, with TRBD1 identical over 7 bases. Trimming took 7 bases from V and 6 from J; bases not matched to a gene: 9. The CDR3 contains 13 residues. Germline-derived CDR1 and CDR2 are MDHEN and SYDVKM. The CDR3, as DNA: TGTGCCAGCACTACCCAGGGGGTGCGCGAGCAGTACTTC. It translates to CASTTQGVREQYF.

The V gene is TRBV6-6, the J gene TRBJ2-3, with D possibly being TRBD2 (5 bases). The V end was cut by 2 bases, the J end by 2 bases, with 11 bases between. The germline CDR1 and CDR2 sequences are MNHNY and SVGAGI (reference sequence). The CDR3 runs 15 residues. The CDR3 loop reads CASSYAGGHTDTQYF. DNA for the CDR3: TGTGCCAGCAGTTACGCAGGAGGTCACACAGATACGCAGTATTTT.

V is TRBV24-1 and J is TRBJ2-1, with D possibly being TRBD2 (6 bases). Germline loops: CDR1 KGHDR, CDR2 SFDVKD. The CDR3 runs 15 residues. V dropped 4 bases and J dropped 0 bases, with 9 bases sitting between them. CDR3 nucleotide sequence: TGTGCCACCAGTGAGGCGGGGAGCTCCTACAATGAGCAGTTCTTC. Its translation: CATSEAGSSYNEQFF.

This clone was found a few times. The J gene is TRBJ1-3, the V gene TRBV6-5, with a tentative D call TRBD1 (6 bases). Germline CDR1 is MNHEY and CDR2 is SVGAGI. CDR3 length: 14 residues. With 8 bases removed from V and 4 bases from J, the gap between germline ends came to 15 bases. The chain's CDR3 is CASGAGGSGNTIYF. CDR3 bases: TGTGCCAGCGGGGCGGGGGGCTCAGGAAACACCATATATTTT.

In its sample, this clone was seen a few times. The chain has TRBV30 and TRBJ1-1, with a possible D match to TRBD1 (5 bases). CDR3 length: 16 amino acids. Trimming cost V 5 bases and J 1 base, with 20 bases left between them. Germline CDR1 and CDR2: GTSNPN and SVGIG (reference sequence). The CDR3 DNA follows: TGTGCCTGGTCTCAGGGTACCAGGTGGGCGAACACTGAAGCTTTCTTT. It translates to CAWSQGTRWANTEAFF.

J is TRBJ2-3 and V is TRBV7-2; 12 bases map to TRBD2. V lost 2 bases, J lost 2 bases, and 2 bases stayed unmatched. Germline V gene lookup returns CDR1 SGHTA and CDR2 FQGNSA. The CDR3 consists of 16 residues. CDR3 DNA sequence: TGTGCCAGCAGCTTAAGACTAGCGGGGGCCACAGATACGCAGTATTTT. Amino acids: CASSLRLAGATDTQYF.

V is TRBV11-2 and J is TRBJ2-7; tentatively, D is TRBD1 or TRBD2 (5 bases each). The CDR3 runs to 13 residues. The germline V gene encodes CDR1 SGHAT and CDR2 FQNNGV. Trimming removed 4 bases from V and 3 bases from J, with 10 bases in between. The CDR3 protein is CASSSGTYYEQYF. In nucleotides, the CDR3 is TGTGCCAGCAGCTCCGGGACCTACTACGAGCAGTACTTC.

This sequence joins TRBV5-6 and TRBJ2-1, with TRBD2 matching over 8 bases. CDR1 and CDR2 from the germline V gene are SGHDT and YYEEEE. The junction had 6 bases not matched to a gene; V was cut back by 3 bases and J by 4 bases. This CDR3 spans 15 amino acids. DNA for the CDR3: TGTGCCAGCAGCTCAAGCGGGGGATTATACAATGAGCAGTTCTTC. Its translation is CASSSSGGLYNEQFF.

The chain carries TRBV7-2 and TRBJ1-3; D is unresolved. The germline CDR1 and CDR2 sequences are SGHTA and FQGNSA. The V end lost 1 base, the J end lost 0 bases, and 13 bases lay between the germline ends. There are 17 residues in the CDR3. DNA for the CDR3: TGTGCCAGCAGCTTAGAATCCGGTCTAAGCTCTGGAAACACCATATATTTT. This sequence encodes CASSLESGLSSGNTIYF.

The CDR3 reads CASSIQVQAPQHF. The CDR3, as DNA: TGTGCCAGTAGTATCCAGGTACAGGCGCCCCAGCATTTT. The chain has TRBV19 and TRBJ1-5; tentatively, D is TRBD1 (5 bases). Germline assignment: CDR1 LNHDA and CDR2 SQIVND (reference sequence). V gave up 3 bases and J gave up 9 bases, with 12 bases separating them. The CDR3 contains 13 residues.

The chain combines TRBV3-1 (or the pseudogene TRBV3-2) with TRBJ1-2; D is unclear. This CDR3 region has 11 residues. V was trimmed by 2 bases and J by 6 bases, leaving 4 bases between them. Germline V gives CDR1 LGHDT, CDR2 YNNKEL (reference sequence). Here the CDR3 reads CASSQIDGYTF. The CDR3 DNA is TGTGCCAGCAGCCAAATTGATGGCTACACCTTC.